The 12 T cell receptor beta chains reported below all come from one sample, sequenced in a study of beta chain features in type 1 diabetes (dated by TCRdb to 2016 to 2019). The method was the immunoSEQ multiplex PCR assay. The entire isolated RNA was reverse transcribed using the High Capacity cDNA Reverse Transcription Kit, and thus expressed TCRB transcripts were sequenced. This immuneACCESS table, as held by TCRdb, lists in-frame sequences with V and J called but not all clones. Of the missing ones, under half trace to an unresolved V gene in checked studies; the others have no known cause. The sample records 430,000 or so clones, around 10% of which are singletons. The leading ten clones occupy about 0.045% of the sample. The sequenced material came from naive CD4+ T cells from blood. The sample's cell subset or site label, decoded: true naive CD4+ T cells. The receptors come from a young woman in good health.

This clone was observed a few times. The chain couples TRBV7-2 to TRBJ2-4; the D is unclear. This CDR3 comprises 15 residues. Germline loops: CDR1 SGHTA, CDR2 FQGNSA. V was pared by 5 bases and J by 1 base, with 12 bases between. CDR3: CASSLELGAKNIQYF. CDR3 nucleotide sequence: TGTGCCAGCAGCCTAGAATTGGGGGCCAAAAACATTCAGTACTTC.

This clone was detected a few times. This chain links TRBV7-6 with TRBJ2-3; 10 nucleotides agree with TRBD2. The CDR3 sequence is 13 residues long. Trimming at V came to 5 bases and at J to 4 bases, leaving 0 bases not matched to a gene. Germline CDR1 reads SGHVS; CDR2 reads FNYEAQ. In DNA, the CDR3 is TGTGCCAGCAGCGGACTAGCGGCAGATACGCAGTATTTT. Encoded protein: CASSGLAADTQYF.

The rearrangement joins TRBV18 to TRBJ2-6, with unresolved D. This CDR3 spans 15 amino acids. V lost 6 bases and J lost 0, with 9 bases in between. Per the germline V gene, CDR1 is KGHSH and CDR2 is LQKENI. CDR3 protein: CASSKGSSGANVLTF. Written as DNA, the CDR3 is TGTGCCAGCTCCAAGGGATCCTCTGGGGCCAACGTCCTGACTTTC.

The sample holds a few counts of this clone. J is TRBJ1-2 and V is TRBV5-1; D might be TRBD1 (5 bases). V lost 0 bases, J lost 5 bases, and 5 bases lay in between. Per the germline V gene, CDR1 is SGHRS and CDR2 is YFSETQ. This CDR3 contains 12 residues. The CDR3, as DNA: TGCGCCAGCAGCTTGGCAGGGTATGGCTACACCTTC. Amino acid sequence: CASSLAGYGYTF.

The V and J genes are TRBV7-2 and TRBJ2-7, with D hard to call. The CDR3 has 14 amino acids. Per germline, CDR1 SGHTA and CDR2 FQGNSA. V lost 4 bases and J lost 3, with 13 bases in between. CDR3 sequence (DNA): TGTGCCAGCAGCTCCTACTGGGCCCTCTACGAGCAGTACTTC. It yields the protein CASSSYWALYEQYF.

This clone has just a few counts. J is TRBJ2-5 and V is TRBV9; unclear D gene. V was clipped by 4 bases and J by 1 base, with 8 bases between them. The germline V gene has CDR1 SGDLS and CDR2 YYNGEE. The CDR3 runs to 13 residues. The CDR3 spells CASSLALQETQYF. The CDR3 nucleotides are TGTGCCAGCAGCTTGGCACTCCAAGAGACCCAGTACTTC.

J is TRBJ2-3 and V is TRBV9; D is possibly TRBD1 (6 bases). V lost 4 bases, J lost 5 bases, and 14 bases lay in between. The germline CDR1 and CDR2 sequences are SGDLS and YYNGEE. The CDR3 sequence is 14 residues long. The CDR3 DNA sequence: TGTGCCAGCAGCCTTCTACAGGGCGGAGATACGCAGTATTTT. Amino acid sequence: CASSLLQGGDTQYF.

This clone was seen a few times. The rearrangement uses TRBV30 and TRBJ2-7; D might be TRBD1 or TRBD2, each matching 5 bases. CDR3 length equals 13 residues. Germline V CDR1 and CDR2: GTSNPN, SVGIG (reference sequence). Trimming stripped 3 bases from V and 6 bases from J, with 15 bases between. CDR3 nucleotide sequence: TGTGCCTGGAGCTCGGGGCTTGGGGGCGAGCAGTACTTC. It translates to CAWSSGLGGEQYF. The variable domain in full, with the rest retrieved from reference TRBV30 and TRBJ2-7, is SQTIHQWPATLVQPVGSPLSLECTVEGTSNPNLYWYRQAAGRGLQLLFYSVGIGQISSEVPQNLSASRPQDRQFILSSKKLLLSDSGFYLCAWSSGLGGEQYFGPGTRLTVT.

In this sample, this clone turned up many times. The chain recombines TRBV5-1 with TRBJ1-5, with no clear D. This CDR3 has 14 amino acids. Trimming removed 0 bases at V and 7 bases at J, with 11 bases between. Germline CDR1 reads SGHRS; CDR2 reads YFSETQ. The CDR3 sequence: CASSLGPQEQPQHF. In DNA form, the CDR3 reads TGCGCCAGCAGCTTGGGTCCTCAGGAGCAGCCCCAGCATTTT.

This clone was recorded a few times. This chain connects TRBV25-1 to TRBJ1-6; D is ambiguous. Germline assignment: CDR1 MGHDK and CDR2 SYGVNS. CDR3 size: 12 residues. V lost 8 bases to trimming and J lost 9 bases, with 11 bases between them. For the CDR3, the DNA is TGTGCCAGCCCCGACCCGATTTCACCCCTCCACTTT. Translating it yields CASPDPISPLHF.

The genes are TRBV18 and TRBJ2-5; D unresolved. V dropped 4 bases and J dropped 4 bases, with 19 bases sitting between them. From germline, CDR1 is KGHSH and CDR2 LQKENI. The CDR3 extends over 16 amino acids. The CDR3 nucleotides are TGTGCCAGCTCACAGCTCGGCGGCACTTCAGTAGAGACCCAGTACTTC. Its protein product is CASSQLGGTSVETQYF. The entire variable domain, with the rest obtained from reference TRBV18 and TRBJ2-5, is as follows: NAGVMQNPRHLVRRRGQEARLRCSPMKGHSHVYWYRQLPEEGLKFMVYLQKENIIDESGMPKERFSAEFPKEGPSILRIQQVVRGDSAAYFCASSQLGGTSVETQYFGPGTRLLVL.

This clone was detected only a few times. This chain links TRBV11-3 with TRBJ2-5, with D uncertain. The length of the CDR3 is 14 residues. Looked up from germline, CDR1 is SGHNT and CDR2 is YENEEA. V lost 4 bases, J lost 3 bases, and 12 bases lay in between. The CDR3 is CASSSPRTEETQYF. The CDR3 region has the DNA TGTGCCAGCAGCTCCCCCCGGACCGAAGAGACCCAGTACTTC.